These T cell receptor beta chains were read from a single sample in a study of T cell responses to AZD1222 COVID-19 vaccine. Generated by immunoSEQ multiplex PCR, the TCRdb table keeps only in-frame clones and is missing some. The table records under 80,000 clones, around 90% of them present only once. Specimen: peripheral blood, collected 28 days after the second AZD1222 dose. These receptors were obtained from an adult who received the AZD1222 COVID-19 vaccine. The CDR3 runs from the conserved cysteine through the conserved F or W. Size is stated for part of the rows, as once, few or many counts, or as a class when the clone is expanded.

J gene | clone size | V gene | CDR3 protein
TRBJ2-3 | - | TRBV29-1 | CSVDRDSGGDTQYF
TRBJ2-2 | few | TRBV9 | CASSVGTGELFF
TRBJ1-4 | - | TRBV5-4 | CASSLKGGEEKLFF
TRBJ2-5 | - | TRBV2 | CASSGDWSQETQYF
TRBJ1-1 | - | TRBV7-3 | CASSSAGGEAFF
TRBJ1-1 | - | TRBV7-8 | CASGARVNTEAFF
TRBJ1-1 | - | TRBV7-9 | CASSLRRATSQEAFF
TRBJ2-1 | - | TRBV6-2/TRBV6-3 | CASSPLLRSYANEQFF
TRBJ1-1 | - | TRBV19 | CASSIQGGVTTEAFF
TRBJ2-7 | - | TRBV20-1 | CSARGRGEQYF
TRBJ2-1 | - | TRBV5-1 | CASSRRNEQFF
TRBJ1-2 | - | TRBV28 | CASSEGNSNYGYTF
TRBJ2-2 | - | TRBV5-1 | CASSTGTSDGGELFF
TRBJ1-1 | - | TRBV6-5 | CASTSSETRAFF